The 30 T cell receptor beta chains below were found in one sample sequenced in a study of CD8 T cells in Susac syndrome. RNA was extracted with the RNeasy kit, and a quantity of about 0.5 to 1 ug was reverse transcribed using random hexamers. TCRdb re-called the immunoSEQ multiplex PCR reads with MiXCR, one entry per CDR3 protein. The sample contains 400,000 or so distinct CDR3 sequences, about 85% of which appear only once. Sequencing was done on a sample of CD8+ T cells from PBMCs. Receptors were obtained from a human donor with multiple sclerosis.

This clonotype has a handful of counts. The DNA for the CDR3 is TGTGCCAGTAGTATTTCCGGGGAGCTGTTTTTT. This gives the protein CASSISGELFF. This chain connects TRBV19 to TRBJ2-2; D is unresolved. Trimming took off 3 bases at V and 6 bases at J, with 2 bases between the two ends. This CDR3 is 11 amino acids long. The germline gives CDR1 LNHDA, CDR2 SQIVND (reference sequence).

The rearrangement joins TRBV10-2 to TRBJ2-1; perhaps D is TRBD1 or TRBD2 (6 bases each). This CDR3 region has 17 residues. The V end lost 6 bases, the J end lost 5 bases, and 23 bases lay between the germline ends. The V gene's germline CDR1 is WSHSY and CDR2 SAAADI. The CDR3 spells CASSPMGGEVVHNEQFF. The DNA of the CDR3 is TGCGCCAGCAGCCCAATGGGGGGCGAAGTCGTCCACAATGAGCAGTTCTTC.

V and J are TRBV27 and TRBJ2-3; D unclear. The CDR3 loop spans 14 amino acids. Looked up from germline, CDR1 is MNHEY and CDR2 is SMNVEV (reference sequence). V was clipped by 7 bases and J by 0 bases, with 11 bases between them. The CDR3 loop is CASTAADSTDTQYF. The CDR3 DNA follows: TGTGCCAGCACCGCGGCCGACAGCACAGATACGCAGTATTTT.

CDR3 protein: CAWSLSGGGGETQYF. CDR3 in DNA: TGTGCCTGGAGTCTGTCAGGGGGCGGTGGAGAGACCCAGTACTTC. V usage is TRBV30 and J usage is TRBJ2-5, with 8 nucleotides matching TRBD1. Trimming cost V 2 bases and J 4 bases; bases outside gene matches: 9. CDR1 and CDR2 from the germline V gene are GTSNPN and SVGIG (reference sequence). The CDR3 sequence is 15 residues long.

This chain joins TRBV10-3 and TRBJ1-1; D gene uncertain. The CDR3 runs to 12 residues. The germline CDR1 and CDR2 sequences are ENHRY and SYGVKD. The ends were cut back, 0 bases at V and 1 base at J, with 0 bases in the middle. This chain's CDR3 is CAISESNTEAFF. CDR3 sequence (DNA): TGTGCCATCAGTGAGTCGAACACTGAAGCTTTCTTT.

The table lists this clonotype with a few counts. This chain joins TRBV6-1 and TRBJ2-3; D unclear. The ends were cut back, 4 bases at V and 5 bases at J, with 4 bases in the middle. Per germline, CDR1 MNHNS and CDR2 SASEGT. CDR3 length: 11 amino acids. The CDR3 nucleotides are TGTGCCAGCAGTGTCGGAGATACGCAGTATTTT. Its protein product is CASSVGDTQYF.

The rearrangement links TRBV14 to TRBJ2-5; 8 nucleotides agree with TRBD2. In germline, CDR1 is SGHDN, CDR2 FVKESK. CDR3 length: 14 amino acids. Trimming took 1 base from V and 5 from J; bases not matched to a gene: 3. The CDR3 region is CASSQGGGGETQYF. In nucleotides, the CDR3 is TGTGCCAGCAGCCAAGGTGGCGGGGGGGAGACCCAGTACTTC.

The rearrangement links TRBV7-9 to TRBJ2-3, with TRBD2 identical over 13 bases. This CDR3 has 16 residues. CDR1 is SEHNR, CDR2 FQNEAQ, per germline (reference sequence). J lost 5 bases, V lost 5 bases, and 7 bases had no gene match. The CDR3 loop reads CASSRTSGGAGDTQYF. As DNA, the CDR3 is TGTGCCAGCAGCCGCACTAGCGGGGGGGCCGGAGATACGCAGTATTTT.

The chain has TRBV25-1 and TRBJ1-1; a possible D gene is TRBD1 (6 bases). The V end was cut by 5 bases, the J end by 0 bases, with 19 bases between. Germline CDR1 and CDR2: MGHDK and SYGVNS. The CDR3 runs to 17 residues. In nucleotides, the CDR3 is TGTGCCAGCAGTCTGGACAGTACATCTCTATTGAACACTGAAGCTTTCTTT. Translated: CASSLDSTSLLNTEAFF.

This rearrangement joins TRBV10-3 to TRBJ2-3; 7 bases are shared with TRBD2. The CDR3 totals 13 residues. V dropped 8 bases and J dropped 5; count of bases not matched to a gene: 7. In germline, CDR1 is ENHRY, CDR2 SYGVKD. The DNA of the CDR3 is TGTGCCATCGCGGCGGGAGCGGGAGATACGCAGTATTTT. Residues: CAIAAGAGDTQYF.

The chain uses TRBV27 and TRBJ2-7; maybe TRBD1 (5 bases). The V end lost 3 bases, the J end lost 4 bases, and 10 bases lay between the germline ends. The germline gives CDR1 MNHEY, CDR2 SMNVEV (reference sequence). This CDR3 has 13 amino acids. CDR3: CASSFYSGYEQYF. The DNA for the CDR3 is TGTGCCAGCAGTTTTTATTCAGGGTACGAGCAGTACTTC.

This CDR3 is CASSQAPRVYSNQPQHF. CDR3 sequence (DNA): TGCGCCAGCAGCCAAGCCCCCAGAGTTTATAGCAATCAGCCCCAGCATTTT. The chain uses TRBV4-1 and TRBJ1-5; D gene uncertain. CDR1 and CDR2 from the germline V gene are MGHRA and YSYEKL. V was shortened by 1 base and J by 0 bases, with 13 bases between the two germline ends. This CDR3 region has 17 residues.

The rearrangement links TRBV30 to TRBJ1-2, with D possibly TRBD1 on 5 matching bases. The germline V gene has CDR1 GTSNPN and CDR2 SVGIG (reference sequence). Trimming took off 5 bases at V and 7 bases at J, with 14 bases between the two ends. The CDR3 contains 12 residues. CDR3 coding DNA: TGTGCCTGGTCTCAGGGCCGATCTGGCTACACCTTC. It translates to CAWSQGRSGYTF.

The chain carries TRBV6-1 and TRBJ2-6; 8 bases match TRBD1. Looked up from germline, CDR1 is MNHNS and CDR2 is SASEGT. V shed 7 bases, J shed 3 bases, and the junction held 8 bases outside the gene matches. The CDR3 length is 16 residues. The CDR3 bases are TGTGCCAGCACCCAGGGGGCATTTGGTGGGGCCAACGTCCTGACTTTC. Its translation is CASTQGAFGGANVLTF.

V and J are TRBV5-5 and TRBJ1-5; 8 bases align to TRBD1. The CDR3 runs to 14 residues. The germline V gene has CDR1 SGHKS and CDR2 YYEKEE (reference sequence). V shed 7 bases, J shed 1 base, and the junction held 4 bases outside the gene matches. This CDR3 reads CASGQGVSNQPQHF. For the CDR3, the DNA is TGTGCCAGCGGACAGGGCGTGAGCAATCAGCCCCAGCATTTT.

The chain employs TRBV7-9 and TRBJ2-3; weak D call: TRBD2 (6 bases). Germline CDR1 is SEHNR and CDR2 is FQNEAQ (reference sequence). Trimming removed 2 bases from V and 4 bases from J, with 16 bases in between. The length of the CDR3 is 16 residues. In DNA, the CDR3 is TGTGCCAGCAGCTTACCCGGGGACTTCGGAGCAGATACGCAGTATTTT. Translation: CASSLPGDFGADTQYF.

The chain links TRBV6-5 to TRBJ2-5; a weak D match, TRBD2 (6 bases). V lost 5 bases, J lost 0 bases, and 10 bases lay in between. Germline-derived CDR1 and CDR2 are MNHEY and SVGAGI. The CDR3 has 14 residues. The DNA of the CDR3 is TGTGCCAGCAGTGGACCGGGGGACCAAGAGACCCAGTACTTC. Translated, it gives CASSGPGDQETQYF.

The chain employs TRBV19 and TRBJ1-2; 10 positions agree with TRBD1. Per germline, CDR1 LNHDA and CDR2 SQIVND (reference sequence). CDR3 length: 16 amino acids. The ends lost 3 bases at V and 8 bases at J; junction bases unmatched: 12. The CDR3 sequence: CASSIILGQGRGGYTF. The CDR3 DNA follows: TGTGCCAGTAGTATTATTCTGGGACAGGGGCGAGGAGGCTACACCTTC.

This chain connects TRBV12-5 to TRBJ2-1, with TRBD1 matching over 7 bases. Germline CDR1 LGHNT, CDR2 FRNRAP. The ends lost 6 bases at V and 2 bases at J; junction bases unmatched: 16. The CDR3 runs 18 residues. CDR3 residues: CASGWTLDRDRTYNEQFF. CDR3 nucleotides: TGTGCTAGTGGCTGGACCTTAGACCGGGACAGAACCTACAATGAGCAGTTCTTC.

This clonotype appeared once. The gene calls are TRBV7-6 and TRBJ1-5; unclear D gene. The CDR3 runs to 14 residues. CDR1 and CDR2 from the germline V gene are SGHVS and FNYEAQ. V was clipped by 5 bases and J by 5 bases, with 13 bases between them. CDR3 loop: CASSDVGIHQPQHF. As DNA, the CDR3 is TGTGCCAGCAGCGACGTGGGGATCCATCAGCCCCAGCATTTT.

This chain uses TRBV12-3 or TRBV12-4 with TRBJ1-1; D possibly corresponds to TRBD1 (5 bases). This CDR3 has 13 amino acids. The germline V and J ends were trimmed by 8 bases and 5 bases, with 15 bases remaining between them. DNA of the CDR3: TGTGCCAGCCCTAACGGGGCTGGGACTGAAGCTTTCTTT. It yields the protein CASPNGAGTEAFF.

CDR3 sequence: CAIRRTSATYEQYF. The CDR3 coding sequence is TGTGCCATCAGGAGGACTAGCGCAACCTACGAGCAGTACTTC. This sequence joins TRBV10-3 and TRBJ2-7; 9 nucleotides line up with TRBD2. Trimming at V came to 6 bases and at J to 2 bases, leaving 5 bases not matched to a gene. This CDR3 region has 14 residues. Per germline, CDR1 ENHRY and CDR2 SYGVKD.

The chain employs TRBV6-4 and TRBJ1-6, with unresolved D. Trimming took off 0 bases at V and 6 bases at J, with 6 bases between the two ends. Germline values: CDR1 MRHNA, CDR2 SNTAGT. The CDR3 is 14 residues long. The CDR3 reads CASSDSVPNSPLHF. The CDR3 bases are TGTGCCAGCAGTGACTCGGTACCTAATTCACCCCTCCACTTT.

CDR3 in DNA: TGCGCCAGCAGCCAAGGCAGGGGGGACGATCAGCCCCAGCATTTT. Translated, it gives CASSQGRGDDQPQHF. V usage is TRBV4-1 and J usage is TRBJ1-5, with TRBD1 matching over 7 bases. Trimming cost V 1 base and J 5 bases; bases outside gene matches: 5. CDR3 size: 15 residues. In germline, CDR1 is MGHRA, CDR2 YSYEKL.

This rearrangement joins TRBV7-9 to TRBJ2-7; 8 nucleotides line up with TRBD1. The V and J ends lost 8 bases and 5 bases, in that order; junction bases with no gene match: 11. CDR1 and CDR2 (germline): SEHNR, FQNEAQ (reference sequence). The CDR3 is 14 amino acids. In DNA form, the CDR3 reads TGTGCCAGCGTTCCTCCAGGGGGCCGCAACGAGCAGTACTTC. Protein sequence: CASVPPGGRNEQYF.

This clonotype appeared a single time. The V and J genes are TRBV6-5 and TRBJ1-4; unclear D gene. CDR3 length: 13 residues. Germline V CDR1 and CDR2: MNHEY, SVGAGI. V dropped 11 bases and J dropped 7 bases, with 17 bases sitting between them. The CDR3: CAARAGSGEKLFF. CDR3 in DNA: TGTGCCGCCCGGGCGGGGTCGGGTGAAAAACTGTTTTTT.

The chain uses TRBV25-1 and TRBJ1-1, with D hard to call. The CDR3 contains 14 residues. The germline V gene has CDR1 MGHDK and CDR2 SYGVNS. Trimming shortened V by 4 bases and J by 5 bases, and 14 bases separated the two germline ends. The CDR3 region is CASSGLFAKTEAFF. The CDR3 nucleotides read TGTGCCAGCAGTGGACTGTTTGCTAAGACTGAAGCTTTCTTT.

V is TRBV10-2 and J is TRBJ1-6; D is ambiguous. Per the germline V gene, CDR1 is WSHSY and CDR2 is SAAADI. The germline V and J ends were trimmed by 7 bases and 0 bases, with 10 bases remaining between them. The CDR3 is 15 amino acids. The CDR3 nucleotides read TGCGCCAGCAAGGACGTAGCCTCCTATAATTCACCCCTCCACTTT. It yields the protein CASKDVASYNSPLHF.

The chain uses TRBV4-1 and TRBJ2-7, with 10 positions matching TRBD1. Per germline, CDR1 MGHRA and CDR2 YSYEKL. Trimming cost V 2 bases and J 4 bases; bases outside gene matches: 5. This CDR3 region has 15 residues. In DNA form, the CDR3 reads TGCGCCAGCAGCCAAACGGGACAGGGGAATTACGAGCAGTACTTC. Translation: CASSQTGQGNYEQYF.

The chain has TRBV27 and TRBJ1-2, with TRBD1 matching over 8 bases. CDR1 MNHEY and CDR2 SMNVEV come from the germline V gene (reference sequence). After removal of 5 bases from V and 6 bases from J, the junction contained 2 bases not matched to a gene. The CDR3 is made up of 12 amino acids. CDR3: CASSKTGDGYTF. CDR3 nucleotides: TGTGCCAGCAGTAAGACAGGGGATGGCTACACCTTC.